The T cell receptor (beta chain) under discussion was sequenced for a study of control samples from healthy donors and cancer patients. Worth noting for this clone: The sample carries other DNA sequences with the same CDR3.

Sequenced by immunoSEQ multiplex PCR; TCRdb stores in-frame clones only, minus some. This sample yields about 130,000 clones, of which about 93% are seen a single time; 13% to 15% belongs to the top ten. The CDR3 sequence is 14 residues long. Germline CDR1 LGHDT, CDR2 YNNKEL (reference sequence). Trimming stripped 0 bases from V and 2 bases from J, with 8 bases between. Sequencing was carried out using PBMCs. The clonotype comes from a man between 60 and 75 years old with colorectal cancer. This chain joins TRBV3-1 (or the pseudogene TRBV3-2) and TRBJ2-7, with D maybe TRBD2 (6 bases). The CDR3 region is CASSQDGGTYEQYF. CDR3 coding DNA: TGTGCCAGCAGCCAAGACGGGGGAACCTACGAGCAGTACTTC.